This T cell receptor (beta chain) was sequenced during a study of shared clonotypes between healthy human individuals. V shed 4 bases and J shed 4 bases, with 13 bases lying between them. CDR1 is SEHNR, CDR2 FQNEAQ, per germline (reference sequence). This CDR3 has 15 amino acids. TCRdb's table, derived via immunoSEQ multiplex PCR, lists solely in-frame clones and lacks some. The sample carries about 680,000 clones, roughly 94% recorded once. The naive CD8 population came from CD45RO-negative cells selected for CCR7, without terminally differentiated effector memory CD45RA+ cells. This chain joins TRBV7-9 and TRBJ1-4; D gene ambiguous. The sample taken for sequencing was naive CD8+ T cells sorted from blood. The receptor comes from a man aged 30 to 39 in good health. The CDR3: CASSSQSGGNEKLFF. The CDR3 DNA follows: TGTGCCAGCAGCTCTCAGTCGGGCGGTAATGAAAAACTGTTTTTT.